Listed here is a single T cell receptor beta chain. The antigen this receptor binds is unknown. Base-call qualities are not available, and no considerably larger clone is one nucleotide away. CD4+ T cells from unexposed donors were collected before the COVID-19 pandemic (2011-2018). After less than 13 days of culture, CD4+ T cells were isolated with the EasySep CD4+ T cell isolation kit. As cell number allowed, CD4+ T cells from unexposed donors were tested for reactivity to SARS-CoV-2 S and N and to four common cold coronavirus spike pools. PBMCs were cultured at fewer than 2.5 million per well in IMDM supplemented with about 5% human AB serum and 9 to 10 IU/ml IL-2. Half of the culture medium was replaced with fresh IL-2-containing medium on days 3 and 7. Each peptide culture condition was generally run in triplicate replicate wells. Leukapheresis product for the unexposed donors was bought commercially. Ficoll-Paque PLUS gradient centrifugation was used to isolate PBMCs from leukapheresis product or whole blood. PBMCs were either used fresh in the expansion assay or cryopreserved at -140 degrees C. The QIAamp Micro DNA Kit was used to extract genomic DNA from the CD4+ T cells.

Libraries were constructed by the immunoSEQ multiplex PCR assay. As for how the authors treated the data: During preprocessing, nonproductive sequences were discarded, as were any CDR3s that did not begin with C, did not end with F or W, or were shorter than 7 amino acids. Antigen-specific clonotypes were called with the MANAFEST web app, based on expansion relative to reference and other culture wells. A clone was considered positive if the clone showed significant expansion compared with the reference culture in 2 of 3 replicate wells at an FDR below 0.05. Positive clones also required significant expansion versus all other tandem wells and an odds ratio above 5. After three terminal residues were trimmed from each end, CDR3 homology was quantified as pairwise Levenshtein distance using the stringdist R package. TCRdb carries this immuneACCESS record with in-frame sequences only. Its versions omit some clonotypes, under half of them owing to an unresolved V gene in the studies checked, with the rest unexplained. V and J calls and clone size are as listed in that table; D and trimming were resolved from the DNA. The sample records over 15,000 clones, about 72% of which are singletons. Approximately 26% of the sample is held by the ten biggest clonotypes.

This specimen belongs to a study of CD4 T cells in relation to SARS-CoV-2 and coronaviruses (dated by TCRdb to the early 2020s). Context from the whole study: In the ViraFEST assay, PBMCs were grown with antigen for roughly ten days, and TCR beta CDR3s were then sequenced to identify antigen-specific clonal expansions. Patient-derived lymphoblastoid cell lines were used to map the HLA restriction of shared crossreactive spike epitopes. The Adaptive Biotechnologies TCR-sequencing kit was used to sequence samples from a few pre-COVID donors and the naive versus memory experiments, while other data came from Illumina-based sequencing. A different TCR-beta assay, based on Illumina, was used to sequence expansion assays from other donors in the study. Memory CD4+ T cell crossreactivity between SARS-CoV-2 and common cold coronavirus spike proteins was assessed at the TCR clonotype level in the study. The negative reference condition was either a culture with an HIV-1 Nef peptide pool or a culture with no peptide.

Overall study outcomes, separate from this receptor: Small numbers of patients and of tested TCRs limited the study. Pre-pandemic and post-infection samples were not both contributed by any donor, so tracing of the source of pre-existing responses was limited. Crossreactivity analysis was centred on spike protein, so crossreactivity against other viral proteins was not assessed. Compared with monoreactive clones, crossreactive clones had significantly weaker SARS-CoV-2-driven expansion, a result consistent with antigenic imprinting. Approximately 61% of donors had memory CD4+ clonotypes that crossrecognized SARS-CoV-2 and at least one common cold coronavirus spike.

Taken from the germline V gene, the CDR1 and CDR2 loops are SGHNT and YENEEA. Counted from cysteine to phenylalanine, this CDR3 has 17 amino acids. Only the CDR3 portion is preserved as DNA: 51 bases, with reading frame beginning at the first base. V is clipped by 1 base and J by 2 bases, and the sequence between their germline boundaries is 17 bases long. The chain links TRBV11-3 with TRBJ2-5, with TRBD2 perhaps the D gene, on 8 matching bases. Sequencing was carried out using CD4+ T cells from PBMCs, cultured in vitro. The TCR comes from a human donor in good health. The bases are TGTGCCAGCAGCTTAGGCGGGAGGACAGGAACGCAAGAGACCCAGTACTTC. Its amino acids are CASSLGGRTGTQETQYF. The CDR3, completed at both ends by the reference TRBV11-3 and TRBJ2-5 genes, gives the full variable domain EAGVVQSPRYKIIEKKQPVAFWCNPISGHNTLYWYLQNLGQGPELLIRYENEEAVDDSQLPKDRFSAERLKGVDSTLKIQPAELGDSAVYLCASSLGGRTGTQETQYFGPGTRLLVL.